The rows below give T cell receptor beta chains drawn from one sample of a study of blood T cell repertoires in COVID-19. Generated by immunoSEQ multiplex PCR, the TCRdb table keeps only in-frame clones and is missing some. The sample holds a few hundred thousand clones, around 85% seen once. Sequencing was carried out using PBMCs or T cells enriched from blood (not recorded which). All receptors derive from a man in his forties or fifties who had recovered from COVID-19. CDR3s include the opening cysteine and the closing phenylalanine or tryptophan. The D gene is left open where the match is weak.

v_gene: TRBV28; j_gene: TRBJ2-7; d_gene: TRBD2; CDR3aa: CASSSHPGTSGKDYEQYF; CDR3nt: TGTGCCAGCAGTTCCCACCCCGGGACTAGCGGGAAAGACTACGAGCAGTACTTC
v_gene: TRBV7-9; j_gene: TRBJ2-7; d_gene: TRBD2; CDR3aa: CASSFPASGDSYEQYF; CDR3nt: TGTGCCAGCAGCTTCCCGGCTAGCGGGGACTCCTACGAGCAGTACTTC
v_gene: TRBV11-3; j_gene: TRBJ2-7; d_gene: TRBD2; CDR3aa: CASSLGLAGEPHSYEQYF; CDR3nt: TGTGCCAGCAGCTTGGGACTAGCGGGAGAACCGCACTCCTACGAGCAGTACTTC
v_gene: TRBV18; j_gene: TRBJ2-1; d_gene: TRBD2; CDR3aa: CASSRPQGGNEQFF; CDR3nt: TGTGCCAGCTCAAGACCCCAGGGAGGGAATGAGCAGTTCTTC
v_gene: TRBV7-2; j_gene: TRBJ2-3; d_gene: TRBD2; CDR3aa: CASSPGTSGITDTQYF; CDR3nt: TGTGCCAGCAGCCCCGGGACTAGCGGGATCACAGATACGCAGTATTTT
v_gene: TRBV7-2; j_gene: TRBJ2-7; d_gene: TRBD1; CDR3aa: CASSFLGQDSYEQYF; CDR3nt: TGTGCCAGCAGCTTTTTGGGACAGGATTCCTACGAGCAGTACTTC
v_gene: TRBV5-4; j_gene: TRBJ2-2; d_gene: TRBD1; CDR3aa: CASNTQGAVGELFF; CDR3nt: TGTGCCAGCAACACACAGGGGGCCGTCGGGGAGCTGTTTTTT
v_gene: TRBV3-1/TRBV3-2; j_gene: TRBJ2-7; d_gene: -; CDR3aa: CASSQAPDIPYEQYF; CDR3nt: TGTGCCAGCAGCCAAGCCCCTGACATACCCTACGAGCAGTACTTC
v_gene: TRBV12-3/TRBV12-4; j_gene: TRBJ1-1; d_gene: -; CDR3aa: CATAENTEAFF; CDR3nt: TGTGCCACCGCGGAGAACACTGAAGCTTTCTTT
v_gene: TRBV9; j_gene: TRBJ2-5; d_gene: -; CDR3aa: CASSELTGETQYF; CDR3nt: TGTGCCAGCAGCGAATTAACCGGGGAGACCCAGTACTTC
v_gene: TRBV11-2; j_gene: TRBJ2-1; d_gene: TRBD2; CDR3aa: CASSALAGLTADEQFF; CDR3nt: TGTGCCAGCAGCGCCTTAGCGGGCCTCACCGCGGATGAGCAGTTCTTC